The 10 T cell receptor beta chains in this list originate from one sample, sequenced in a study of siplizumab effects on memory and regulatory T cells. Profiled with immunoSEQ multiplex PCR; TCRdb holds only in-frame clones, not every one. Among about 60,000 clones, 75% to 90% were seen once, and the ten largest hold approximately 3.8%. Sample: memory CD4+ T cells sorted from blood. The receptors stem from a human donor in good health.

CDR3: CASSLELRGRTEAFF. CDR3 coding DNA: TGTGCCAGCAGCTTAGAGTTGAGGGGTCGGACTGAAGCTTTCTTT. The chain carries TRBV7-2 and TRBJ1-1; D is possibly TRBD1 (5 bases). Germline V gene data show CDR1 as SGHTA and CDR2 as FQGNSA. The CDR3 has 15 amino acids. V lost 1 base to trimming and J lost 5 bases, with 14 bases between them.

V usage is TRBV5-1 and J usage is TRBJ1-1, with D hard to call. Trimming took off 0 bases at V and 1 base at J, with 16 bases between the two ends. The length of the CDR3 is 17 residues. CDR1 and CDR2 (germline): SGHRS, YFSETQ. In DNA form, the CDR3 reads TGCGCCAGCAGCTTGGCAACGGCAGGCGGTAGGAACACTGAAGCTTTCTTT. Its protein is CASSLATAGGRNTEAFF.

This clone was seen a single time. The rearrangement links TRBV28 to TRBJ2-1; TRBD1 might be the D (6 bases). CDR1 is MDHEN and CDR2 is SYDVKM in the germline V gene. This CDR3 has 14 residues. Trimming took 6 bases from V and 4 from J, leaving 13 bases between them. Here the CDR3 DNA reads TGTGCCAGCAGATCGGAGACAGGATACAATGAGCAGTTCTTC. Translated: CASRSETGYNEQFF. The full variable domain, in which reference TRBV28 and TRBJ2-1 provide the parts outside the CDR3, is DVKVTQSSRYLVKRTGEKVFLECVQDMDHENMFWYRQDPGLGLRLIYFSYDVKMKEKGDIPEGYSVSREKKERFSLILESASTNQTSMYLCASRSETGYNEQFFGPGTRLTVL.

The genes are TRBV5-1 and TRBJ2-2; D not resolved. Trimming took 2 bases from V and 0 from J, leaving 8 bases between them. The V gene's germline CDR1 is SGHRS and CDR2 YFSETQ. This CDR3 contains 15 residues. The CDR3 protein is CASSFRPPNTGELFF. The CDR3 DNA is TGCGCCAGCAGCTTCCGACCACCGAACACCGGGGAGCTGTTTTTT.

This clone was recorded once. Written as DNA, the CDR3 is TGTGCCAGCAGGCAACTAGCGGGGGGAGAGACCCAGTACTTC. Amino acids: CASRQLAGGETQYF. The chain is built from TRBV5-6 and TRBJ2-5, with TRBD2 identical over 12 bases. The V and J ends lost 5 bases and 4 bases, in that order; junction bases with no gene match: 3. Germline CDR1 is SGHDT and CDR2 is YYEEEE. CDR3 length: 14 residues.

This chain links TRBV29-1 with TRBJ1-2; D not resolved. The V gene's germline CDR1 is SQVTM and CDR2 ANQGSEA. V lost 4 bases, J lost 4 bases, and 13 bases lay in between. The CDR3 contains 13 residues. CDR3 bases: TGCAGCGTTGTATTGGAAGCTCCCTATGGCTACACCTTC. It yields the protein CSVVLEAPYGYTF.

The V gene is TRBV16, the J gene TRBJ1-1; 7 bases map to TRBD1. Germline loops: CDR1 KGHSY, CDR2 FQNENV. This CDR3 is built from 16 residues. After removal of 4 bases from V and 3 bases from J, the junction contained 11 bases not matched to a gene. This CDR3 is CASSPGQASGYTEAFF. In nucleotides, the CDR3 is TGTGCCAGCAGCCCAGGACAGGCTTCAGGGTACACTGAAGCTTTCTTT.

This chain uses TRBV28 with TRBJ1-2; 8 bases fit TRBD1. Germline V gives CDR1 MDHEN, CDR2 SYDVKM. Trimming removed 6 bases from V and 4 bases from J; junction bases left unmatched: 7. This CDR3 has 14 residues. The DNA for the CDR3 is TGTGCCAGCAGGATTGACAGGGGATTCTATGGCTACACCTTC. It yields the protein CASRIDRGFYGYTF.

This clone has a handful of counts. This chain links TRBV4-1 with TRBJ1-5; possibly TRBD1 for D (5 bases). The CDR3 totals 18 residues. V lost 4 bases and J lost 3, with 22 bases in between. Germline CDR1 and CDR2: MGHRA and YSYEKL. The CDR3 DNA follows: TGCGCCAGCAGCCCAACGCCCCTGGCAGGGTCGAACAATCAGCCCCAGCATTTT. Amino acids: CASSPTPLAGSNNQPQHF.

This clone appeared once. This chain connects TRBV9 to TRBJ1-1, with 7 nucleotides matching TRBD1. The germline CDR1 and CDR2 sequences are SGDLS and YYNGEE. The CDR3 has 15 amino acids. After removal of 3 bases from V and 0 bases from J, the junction contained 5 bases not matched to a gene. The CDR3 coding sequence is TGTGCCAGCAGCGCACGACAGGGTTTGAACACTGAAGCTTTCTTT. Amino acids: CASSARQGLNTEAFF.